Listed below are T cell receptor beta chains from one sample, sequenced in a study of T cells after posttransplantation cyclophosphamide. The repertoire was sequenced with immunoSEQ multiplex PCR; TCRdb's copy has only in-frame clones and lacks some. Found here are about 24,000 clones, no singletons; the ten largest cover 5.5% to 8%. The sequencing sample was made of PBMCs. The receptors stem from a woman in her sixties in good health, CMV-negative, and a related stem cell transplant donor. Each CDR3 is given with its conserved first and last residue. The D gene is left open where the match is weak. Clone size is shown for a subset of rows, as once, few, many or a class of expanded clone.

TRBJ1-6,many,16,TRBV5-6,TRBD1,CASSPDRGHYDSPLHF,TGTGCCAGCAGCCCAGACAGGGGGCACTACGATTCACCCCTCCACTTT
TRBJ2-7,many,13,TRBV7-7,TRBD1,CASSRDRGYEQYF,TGTGCCAGCAGCCGGGACAGGGGCTACGAGCAGTACTTC
TRBJ2-5,few,14,TRBV13,NA,CASSLRQGQETQYF,TGTGCCAGCAGCTTAAGGCAGGGACAAGAGACCCAGTACTTC
TRBJ2-3,few,12,TRBV29-1,NA,CSVDEGYDTQYF,TGCAGCGTTGATGAGGGCTACGATACGCAGTATTTT
TRBJ2-7,many,13,TRBV19,NA,CASSPSRGYEQYF,TGTGCCAGTAGTCCATCCCGGGGGTACGAGCAGTACTTC
TRBJ2-7,many,16,TRBV4-1,TRBD2,CASSRDPATSGYEQYF,TGCGCCAGCAGCCGGGACCCCGCGACTAGCGGCTACGAGCAGTACTTC
TRBJ2-1,many,16,TRBV10-3,TRBD2,CAISETGLVRYNEQFF,TGTGCCATCAGTGAAACGGGACTAGTGAGATACAATGAGCAGTTCTTC
TRBJ1-4,many,15,TRBV6-6,TRBD1,CASRLRQGGDEKLFF,TGTGCCAGCCGCCTCCGACAGGGGGGGGATGAAAAACTGTTTTTT
TRBJ1-3,many,15,TRBV9,NA,CASSVGAGTGDTIYF,TGTGCCAGCAGCGTAGGGGCGGGTACTGGAGACACCATATATTTT
TRBJ1-5,many,14,TRBV7-2,NA,CASSLRGGDQPQHF,TGTGCCAGCAGCTTAAGGGGGGGGGATCAGCCCCAGCATTTT
TRBJ1-4,many,16,TRBV7-2,NA,CASSPSSGGRYEKLFF,TGTGCCAGCAGCCCGAGCTCGGGGGGGCGGTATGAAAAACTGTTTTTT
TRBJ1-1,many,15,TRBV19,TRBD1,CASTGRGLMNTEAFF,TGTGCCAGTACGGGCAGGGGGCTAATGAACACTGAAGCTTTCTTT
TRBJ2-2,NA,12,TRBV25-1,NA,CATHRVTGELFF,TGTGCCACCCACCGGGTAACCGGGGAGCTGTTTTTT
TRBJ2-5,many,15,TRBV5-8,NA,CASRVGVGSEETQYF,TGTGCCAGCAGAGTTGGAGTCGGCAGCGAAGAGACCCAGTACTTC
TRBJ2-7,many,15,TRBV7-8,NA,CASSSTSVFGYEQYF,TGTGCCAGCAGCTCTACTTCCGTATTTGGCTACGAGCAGTACTTC
TRBJ2-7,many,13,TRBV19,TRBD1,CAASRAGGNEQYF,TGTGCCGCCTCCCGGGCAGGGGGTAACGAGCAGTACTTC
TRBJ1-5,many,16,TRBV7-8,NA,CASSLNDGANNQPQHF,TGTGCCAGCAGCTTAAACGACGGAGCTAACAATCAGCCCCAGCATTTT
TRBJ2-7,few,12,TRBV28,NA,CASSFQNYEQYF,TGTGCCAGCAGTTTCCAAAACTACGAGCAGTACTTC
TRBJ2-3,NA,16,TRBV7-9,TRBD1,CASSPTGLYTKDTQYF,TGTGCCAGCAGCCCGACAGGGCTTTACACGAAAGATACGCAGTATTTT
TRBJ2-5,NA,14,TRBV7-8,TRBD1,CASSLGGQGETQYF,TGTGCCAGCAGCTTAGGGGGACAGGGAGAGACCCAGTACTTC
TRBJ1-2,few,15,TRBV5-5,NA,CASSRRDGGNYGYTF,TGTGCCAGCAGTCGCCGGGACGGGGGTAACTATGGCTACACCTTC
TRBJ2-5,few,14,TRBV14,NA,CASSPMDISETQYF,TGTGCCAGCAGCCCCATGGACATATCGGAGACCCAGTACTTC
TRBJ2-5,few,15,TRBV2,TRBD1,CASSPTTGRGGTQYF,TGTGCCAGCAGTCCCACGACAGGGAGAGGGGGGACCCAGTACTTC
TRBJ2-2,many,16,TRBV2,NA,CASSESSGRWAGELFF,TGTGCCAGCAGTGAGTCGTCAGGGAGGTGGGCCGGGGAGCTGTTTTTT
TRBJ2-5,many,13,TRBV5-1,TRBD1,CASRSDRVETQYF,TGCGCCAGCAGATCTGACAGGGTGGAGACCCAGTACTTC
TRBJ2-2,many,15,TRBV2,TRBD1,CASSSDRVGTGELFF,TGTGCCAGCAGTTCGGACAGGGTGGGCACCGGGGAGCTGTTTTTT
TRBJ2-5,NA,12,TRBV6-6,TRBD2,CATGGVRETQYF,TGTGCCACTGGGGGGGTTCGGGAGACCCAGTACTTC
TRBJ2-1,NA,18,TRBV30,TRBD1,CAWNRGAIARIPDNEQFF,TGTGCCTGGAACAGGGGGGCTATAGCGCGAATTCCCGACAATGAGCAGTTCTTC
TRBJ2-1,many,15,TRBV19,NA,CASSFSTSSYNEQFF,TGTGCCAGTAGCTTTAGCACGAGCTCCTACAATGAGCAGTTCTTC
TRBJ1-1,NA,11,TRBV20-1,NA,CSARQDTEAFF,TGCAGTGCTAGGCAGGACACTGAAGCTTTCTTT
TRBJ1-6,many,15,TRBV7-3,TRBD1,CASSPTGGGNSPLHF,TGTGCCAGCAGCCCTACAGGGGGAGGTAATTCACCCCTCCACTTT
TRBJ2-1,many,14,TRBV10-3,NA,CAIRGDGSYNEQFF,TGTGCCATCCGGGGAGACGGTTCCTACAATGAGCAGTTCTTC
TRBJ1-5,few,14,TRBV25-1,NA,CASSGTGTFQPQHF,TGTGCCAGCAGTGGGACGGGAACATTTCAGCCCCAGCATTTT
TRBJ2-3,NA,14,TRBV7-9,TRBD2,CASSFAGGLDTQYF,TGTGCCAGCAGCTTCGCGGGAGGACTAGATACGCAGTATTTT
TRBJ2-1,many,15,TRBV6-5,TRBD1,CASGRGGRLYNEQFF,TGTGCCAGCGGGCGAGGGGGCCGGCTCTACAATGAGCAGTTCTTC
TRBJ2-1,medium-sized,15,TRBV19,TRBD2,CASSLTSGSFNEQFF,TGTGCCAGTAGTCTGACTAGCGGGAGTTTTAATGAGCAGTTCTTC
TRBJ1-6,many,14,TRBV7-2,NA,CASSDREPNSPLHF,TGTGCCAGCAGCGACCGGGAGCCTAATTCACCCCTCCACTTT
TRBJ1-2,many,13,TRBV7-9,TRBD1,CASSLQGAVGYTF,TGTGCCAGCAGCTTACAGGGGGCAGTTGGCTACACCTTC
TRBJ2-5,NA,15,TRBV6-1,TRBD2,CASREPGGPTETQYF,TGTGCCAGCAGGGAGCCGGGAGGGCCAACGGAGACCCAGTACTTC
TRBJ2-3,few,12,TRBV29-1,NA,CSTLRITDTQYF,TGCAGCACCCTAAGAATCACAGATACGCAGTATTTT
TRBJ2-3,few,16,TRBV5-1,TRBD1,CASSLGDRVMSDTQYF,TGCGCCAGCAGCTTGGGCGACAGGGTTATGTCGGATACGCAGTATTTT
TRBJ2-3,many,15,TRBV19,TRBD2,CASSSSPAGGDTQYF,TGTGCCAGTAGTTCGTCCCCGGCGGGGGGAGATACGCAGTATTTT
TRBJ1-1,many,13,TRBV10-1,NA,CASEARGSTEAFF,TGCGCCAGCGAGGCCAGGGGCAGCACTGAAGCTTTCTTT
TRBJ2-5,NA,13,TRBV7-2,NA,CAISMWGEETQYF,TGTGCCATCTCGATGTGGGGGGAAGAGACCCAGTACTTC
TRBJ2-1,few,16,TRBV7-2,NA,CASSRTVGRSYNEQFF,TGTGCCAGCAGCCGGACAGTTGGTCGGTCCTACAATGAGCAGTTCTTC
TRBJ2-1,few,15,TRBV7-9,NA,CASSPGGPSYNEQFF,TGTGCCAGCAGCCCCGGGGGGCCTTCCTACAATGAGCAGTTCTTC
TRBJ1-1,many,13,TRBV5-8,TRBD1,CASTLTGDTEVFF,TGTGCCAGCACCCTAACAGGGGACACTGAAGTTTTCTTT
TRBJ2-3,few,14,TRBV9,TRBD1,CASSVGGQTDTQYF,TGTGCCAGCAGCGTAGGGGGACAGACAGATACGCAGTATTTT